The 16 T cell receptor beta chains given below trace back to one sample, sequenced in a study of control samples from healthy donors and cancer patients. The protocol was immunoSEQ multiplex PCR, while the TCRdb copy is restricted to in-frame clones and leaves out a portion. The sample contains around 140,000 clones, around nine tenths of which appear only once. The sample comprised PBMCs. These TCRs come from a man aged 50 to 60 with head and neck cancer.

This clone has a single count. The CDR3 DNA reads as TGTGCCAGCAGCTCCGGGTATGGAAACACCATATATTTT. This gives the protein CASSSGYGNTIYF. The chain links TRBV5-6 to TRBJ1-3; D unresolved. CDR3 length: 13 amino acids. Germline V CDR1 and CDR2: SGHDT, YYEEEE. Trimming cost V 3 bases and J 3 bases, with 7 bases left between them.

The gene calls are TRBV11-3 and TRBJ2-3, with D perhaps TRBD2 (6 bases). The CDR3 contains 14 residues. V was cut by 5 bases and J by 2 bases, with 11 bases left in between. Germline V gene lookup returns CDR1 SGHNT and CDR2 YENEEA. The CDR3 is CASSPGRSTDTQYF. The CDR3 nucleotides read TGTGCCAGCAGCCCGGGGAGGTCCACAGATACGCAGTATTTT.

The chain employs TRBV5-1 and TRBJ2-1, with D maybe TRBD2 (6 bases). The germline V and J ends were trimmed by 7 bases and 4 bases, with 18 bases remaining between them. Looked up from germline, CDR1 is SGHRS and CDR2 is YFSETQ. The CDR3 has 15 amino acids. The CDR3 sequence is CASGPARDLYNEQFF. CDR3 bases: TGCGCCAGCGGCCCAGCGCGGGACCTTTACAATGAGCAGTTCTTC.

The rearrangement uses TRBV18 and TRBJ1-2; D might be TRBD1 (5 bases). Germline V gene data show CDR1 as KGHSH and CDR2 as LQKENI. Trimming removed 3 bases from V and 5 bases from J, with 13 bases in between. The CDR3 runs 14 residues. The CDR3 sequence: CASSPSQELYGYTF. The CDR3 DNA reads TGTGCCAGCTCACCTTCACAGGAACTTTATGGCTACACCTTC.

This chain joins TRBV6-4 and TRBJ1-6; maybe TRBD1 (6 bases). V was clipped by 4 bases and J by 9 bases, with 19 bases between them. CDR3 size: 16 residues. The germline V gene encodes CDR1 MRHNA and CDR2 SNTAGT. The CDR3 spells CASSVTHREGGSPLHF. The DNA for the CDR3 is TGTGCCAGCAGTGTTACTCACAGGGAAGGGGGTTCACCCCTCCACTTT.

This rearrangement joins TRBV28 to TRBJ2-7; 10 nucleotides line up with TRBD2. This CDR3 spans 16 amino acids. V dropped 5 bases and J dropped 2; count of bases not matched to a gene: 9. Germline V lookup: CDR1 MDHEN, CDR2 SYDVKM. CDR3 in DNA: TGTGCCAGCAGTCCGGTGAGCGGGAGGGGGGCCTACGAGCAGTACTTC. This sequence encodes CASSPVSGRGAYEQYF.

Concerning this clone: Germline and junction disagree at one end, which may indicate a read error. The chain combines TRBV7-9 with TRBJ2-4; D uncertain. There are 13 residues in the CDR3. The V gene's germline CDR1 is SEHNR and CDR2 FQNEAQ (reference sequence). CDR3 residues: CTSSSYGLGIQYF. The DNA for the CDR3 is TGTACCAGCAGCTCCTATGGGTTGGGCATTCAGTACTTC.

The CDR3 region is CASSPGTSGEETQYF. The CDR3 nucleotides read TGTGCCAGCAGCCCTGGGACTAGCGGGGAAGAGACCCAGTACTTC. The chain is built from TRBV7-9 and TRBJ2-5; the match to TRBD2 covers 13 bases. The J segment lost 3 bases and the V segment lost 5 bases, leaving 3 bases of the junction unmatched. Germline CDR1 and CDR2: SEHNR and FQNEAQ (reference sequence). The CDR3 loop spans 15 amino acids.

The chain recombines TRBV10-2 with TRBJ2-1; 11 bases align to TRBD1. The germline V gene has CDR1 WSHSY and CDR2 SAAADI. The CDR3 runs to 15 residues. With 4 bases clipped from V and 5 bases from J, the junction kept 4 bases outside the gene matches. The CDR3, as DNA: TGCGCCAGCAGTGTCTGGGACAGGGGGGACAATGAGCAGTTCTTC. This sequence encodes CASSVWDRGDNEQFF.

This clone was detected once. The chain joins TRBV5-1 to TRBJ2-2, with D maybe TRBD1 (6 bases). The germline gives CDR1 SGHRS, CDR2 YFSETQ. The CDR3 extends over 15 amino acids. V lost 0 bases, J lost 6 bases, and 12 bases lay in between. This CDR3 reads CASSLAGVLSGELFF. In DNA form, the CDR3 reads TGCGCCAGCAGCTTGGCAGGGGTGTTATCCGGGGAGCTGTTTTTT.

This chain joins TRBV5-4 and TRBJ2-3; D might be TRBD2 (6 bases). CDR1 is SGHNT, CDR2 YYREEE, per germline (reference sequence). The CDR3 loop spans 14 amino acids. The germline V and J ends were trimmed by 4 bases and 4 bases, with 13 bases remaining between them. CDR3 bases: TGTGCCAGCAGCCCCGGAGGGTCCCCAGATACGCAGTATTTT. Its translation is CASSPGGSPDTQYF. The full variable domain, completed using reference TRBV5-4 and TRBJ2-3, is ETGVTQSPTHLIKTRGQQVTLRCSSQSGHNTVSWYQQALGQGPQFIFQYYREEENGRGNFPPRFSGLQFPNYSSELNVNALELDDSALYLCASSPGGSPDTQYFGPGTRLTVL.

The CDR3 bases are TGTGCCAGCAGTCCCCGAACGGGTTCAAAAGTATATGCACACGCGAACACCGGGGAGCTGTTTTTT. Translated, it gives CASSPRTGSKVYAHANTGELFF. The chain carries TRBV6-6 and TRBJ2-2; D call uncertain. This CDR3 is built from 22 residues. Trimming stripped 5 bases from V and 0 bases from J, with 31 bases between. CDR1 and CDR2 (germline): MNHNY, SVGAGI (reference sequence).

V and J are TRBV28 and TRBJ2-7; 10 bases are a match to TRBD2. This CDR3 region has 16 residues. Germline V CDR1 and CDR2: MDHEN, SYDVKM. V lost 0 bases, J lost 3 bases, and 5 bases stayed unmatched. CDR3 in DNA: TGTGCCAGCAGTTTATGGAGGACTAGCGGATACTACGAGCAGTACTTC. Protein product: CASSLWRTSGYYEQYF.

The CDR3: CASRGQGLRNSPLHF. The CDR3 DNA is TGTGCCAGCAGGGGACAGGGGTTAAGAAATTCACCCCTCCACTTT. This rearrangement joins TRBV6-5 to TRBJ1-6; 10 bases line up with TRBD1. The CDR3 sequence is 15 residues long. V shed 6 bases and J 7 bases; nucleotides not matched to a gene: 6. CDR1 and CDR2 from the germline V gene are MNHEY and SVGAGI.

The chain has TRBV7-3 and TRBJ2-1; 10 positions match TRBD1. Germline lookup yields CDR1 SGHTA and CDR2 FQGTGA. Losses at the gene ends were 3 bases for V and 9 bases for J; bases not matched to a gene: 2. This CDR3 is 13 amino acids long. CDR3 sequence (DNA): TGTGCCAGCAGCTTGGACAGGGGGGGTGAGCAGTTCTTC. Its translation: CASSLDRGGEQFF. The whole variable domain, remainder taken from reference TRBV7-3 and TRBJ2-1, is GAGVSQTPSNKVTEKGKYVELRCDPISGHTALYWYRQSLGQGPEFLIYFQGTGAADDSGLPNDRFFAVRPEGSVSTLKIQRTERGDSAVYLCASSLDRGGEQFFGPGTRLTVL.

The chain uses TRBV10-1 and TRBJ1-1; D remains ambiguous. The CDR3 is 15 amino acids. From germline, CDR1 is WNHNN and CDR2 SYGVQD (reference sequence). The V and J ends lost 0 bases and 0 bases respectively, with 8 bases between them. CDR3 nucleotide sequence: TGCGCCAGCAGTGAGTCTCTCGGGGTGAACACTGAAGCTTTCTTT. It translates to CASSESLGVNTEAFF.